The sequence of this T cell receptor (beta chain) was determined in a study of blood T cells in healthy people across ages. With a J-beta primer mix and a sample-barcoded 5' primer, a second PCR ran about 7 to 12 cycles. TCRdb reanalysed the 5' RACE reads using MiXCR and keeps one entry per CDR3 protein. The sample shows under 1 million distinct CDR3 sequences, 40% to 50% of them seen only once. The length of the CDR3 is 14 residues. After removal of 6 bases from V and 6 bases from J, the junction contained 9 bases not matched to a gene. Germline CDR1 reads MNHNS; CDR2 reads SASEGT. The sample consisted of blood. This sequence was found in a man between 60 and 75 years old in good health. This chain uses TRBV6-1 with TRBJ1-1; 8 positions match TRBD1. The DNA for the CDR3 is TGTGCCAGCAGCCTCCCCACAGGGGGGGCTGAAGCTTTCTTT. This translates into CASSLPTGGAEAFF.